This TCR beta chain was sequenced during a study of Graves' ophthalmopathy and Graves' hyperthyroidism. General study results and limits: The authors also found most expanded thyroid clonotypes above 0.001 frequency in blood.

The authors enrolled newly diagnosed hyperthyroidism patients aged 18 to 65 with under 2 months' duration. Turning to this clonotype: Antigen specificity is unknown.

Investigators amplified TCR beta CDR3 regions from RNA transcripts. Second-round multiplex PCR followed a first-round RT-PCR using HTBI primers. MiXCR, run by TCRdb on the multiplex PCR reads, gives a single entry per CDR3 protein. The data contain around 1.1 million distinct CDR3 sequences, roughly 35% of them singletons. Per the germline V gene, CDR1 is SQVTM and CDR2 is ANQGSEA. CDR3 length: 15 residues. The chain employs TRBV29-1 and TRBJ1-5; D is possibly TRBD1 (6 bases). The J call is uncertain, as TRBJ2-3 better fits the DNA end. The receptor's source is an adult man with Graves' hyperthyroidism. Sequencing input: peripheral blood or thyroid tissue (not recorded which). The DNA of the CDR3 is TGCAGCGTTGAGTTGAGGAGACAGGTCACAGATACGCAGTATTTT. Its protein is CSVELRRQVTDTQYF.